These 30 T cell receptor beta chains originate from one sample sequenced in a study of cytomegalovirus exposure and HLA in healthy donors (dated by TCRdb to 2016 to 2017). Library creation used the immunoSEQ multiplex PCR assay. For the multiplex PCR, a mixture combining 60 forward primers for TCR Vbeta segments and 13 reverse primers for TCR Jbeta segments was used. The clones in this table, taken by TCRdb from immuneACCESS, are in-frame only. Not every clone is retained; where verified, under half of the shortfall comes from an unresolved V gene, and the cause of the rest is unknown. The sample table contains more than 140,000 clones; only one count was recorded for 75% to 80% of them. Roughly 0.7% of the sample comes from the top ten. Source material: PBMCs. The source is a male donor in good health and CMV-seronegative.

The J gene is TRBJ2-3, the V gene TRBV19; 12 bases are a match to TRBD2. The CDR3 is 16 amino acids. Germline V gives CDR1 LNHDA, CDR2 SQIVND (reference sequence). The V and J ends lost 6 bases and 2 bases, in that order; junction bases with no gene match: 6. The CDR3 nucleotides are TGTGCCAGTAGCTTGACTAGCGGGGGTTACACAGATACGCAGTATTTT. Translated, it gives CASSLTSGGYTDTQYF.

CDR3 sequence reads: CASSSSQGPQHF. Written as DNA, the CDR3 is TGTGCCAGCAGTTCTTCACAGGGACCCCAGCATTTT. This chain connects TRBV27 to TRBJ1-5, with D tentatively TRBD1 (6 bases). CDR1 and CDR2 from the germline V gene are MNHEY and SMNVEV (reference sequence). The CDR3 sequence is 12 residues long. Trimming pared 4 bases from V and 10 bases from J, leaving 11 bases between.

As for this clone: Other DNA sequences within the sample encode an identical CDR3. This sequence joins TRBV7-2 and TRBJ2-7; D possibly corresponds to TRBD2 (6 bases). Per germline, CDR1 SGHTA and CDR2 FQGNSA. The CDR3 sequence is 13 residues long. V was trimmed by 5 bases and J by 4 bases, leaving 12 bases between them. CDR3 in DNA: TGTGCCAGCAGCCTGCGGACTACATACGAGCAGTACTTC. Translated: CASSLRTTYEQYF.

The chain joins TRBV5-1 to TRBJ2-4, with 9 nucleotides matching TRBD2. Trimming removed 2 bases from V and 1 base from J; junction bases left unmatched: 4. The germline CDR1 and CDR2 sequences are SGHRS and YFSETQ. The CDR3 is made up of 16 amino acids. As DNA, the CDR3 is TGCGCCAGCAGCTTAGCGGGGGGCGCCGCCAAAAACATTCAGTACTTC. Translating it yields CASSLAGGAAKNIQYF.

Only one count was recorded for this clone. The rearrangement uses TRBV21-1 and TRBJ1-2. TRBV21-1 is listed as a pseudogene. The CDR3 spans 14 residues. The CDR3 region is CASSKGPSYYGYTF. The CDR3 nucleotides are TGTGCCAGCAGCAAAGGTCCGTCGTACTATGGCTACACCTTC.

The chain is built from TRBV7-9 and TRBJ2-1; D call uncertain. The V and J ends lost 1 base and 10 bases respectively, with 5 bases between them. Germline lookup yields CDR1 SEHNR and CDR2 FQNEAQ (reference sequence). This CDR3 contains 11 residues. The CDR3 DNA reads as TGTGCCAGCAGCTTAGTTGAGGAGCAGTTCTTC. As protein: CASSLVEEQFF.

This clone was recorded a few times. V is TRBV14 and J is TRBJ2-4; D is perhaps TRBD1 (5 bases). There are 15 residues in the CDR3. The germline V gene encodes CDR1 SGHDN and CDR2 FVKESK. Trimming pared 0 bases from V and 7 bases from J, leaving 13 bases between. The CDR3 DNA is TGTGCCAGCAGCCAAGAAGGGGTACGGGCGAACATTCAGTACTTC. It encodes CASSQEGVRANIQYF.

The chain couples TRBV11-2 to TRBJ2-5; TRBD2 is a possible D gene (6 bases). This CDR3 contains 13 residues. Germline CDR1 reads SGHAT; CDR2 reads FQNNGV. Between the trimmed V and J ends, which lost 5 bases and 3 bases, there was a span of 10 bases. DNA for the CDR3: TGTGCCAGCAGCCGGGACTTAGAAGAGACCCAGTACTTC. This sequence encodes CASSRDLEETQYF.

The V call is TRBV5-1, the J call TRBJ1-3; perhaps TRBD1 as D (6 bases). The CDR3 spans 15 residues. The V gene lost 0 bases and the J gene lost 1 base, with 8 bases spanning the gap. Germline V gene lookup returns CDR1 SGHRS and CDR2 YFSETQ. The CDR3 sequence: CASSLATGSGNTIYF. CDR3 in DNA: TGCGCCAGCAGCTTGGCCACAGGGTCTGGAAACACCATATATTTT.

The J gene is TRBJ2-1, the V gene TRBV7-3; D might be TRBD2 (6 bases). This CDR3 has 17 residues. Trimming left V 1 base short and J 0 bases short, with 13 bases between. Germline V gene data show CDR1 as SGHTA and CDR2 as FQGTGA. CDR3 sequence reads: CASSLIFERVSYNEQFF. DNA for the CDR3: TGTGCCAGCAGCTTAATTTTCGAGCGGGTCTCCTACAATGAGCAGTTCTTC.

The chain carries TRBV9 and TRBJ1-2; D is unresolved. The CDR3 contains 14 residues. Germline CDR1 reads SGDLS; CDR2 reads YYNGEE. V gave up 2 bases and J gave up 5 bases, with 13 bases separating them. CDR3 protein: CASSVSNSGYGYTF. The CDR3 region has the DNA TGTGCCAGCAGCGTGTCTAACAGTGGGTATGGCTACACCTTC.

This clone turned up a few times. The chain has TRBV18 and TRBJ2-7; 7 bases are a match to TRBD1. CDR1 and CDR2 from the germline V gene are KGHSH and LQKENI. V was clipped by 3 bases and J by 0 bases; unmatched bases: 5. The CDR3 length is 15 residues. The CDR3 is CASSPFRDSSYEQYF. The CDR3 DNA reads as TGTGCCAGCTCACCCTTCCGGGACAGCTCCTACGAGCAGTACTTC.

V and J are TRBV6-6 and TRBJ2-7, with D possibly matching TRBD1 (5 bases). The germline CDR1 and CDR2 sequences are MNHNY and SVGAGI (reference sequence). The CDR3 runs 14 residues. Between the trimmed V and J ends, which lost 4 bases and 3 bases, there was a span of 13 bases. The CDR3 DNA reads as TGTGCCAGCAGTTCAGGGCTTACGCACTACGAGCAGTACTTC. Translating gives CASSSGLTHYEQYF.

CDR3 nucleotide sequence: TGTGCCAGCAGCTCCCGACAGGGTCAGGAGCAGTACTTC. Translated, it gives CASSSRQGQEQYF. V and J are TRBV13 and TRBJ2-7; the match to TRBD1 covers 7 bases. The CDR3 has 13 residues. CDR1 PRHDT and CDR2 FYEKMQ come from the germline V gene (reference sequence). V trimming: 4 bases; J trimming: 7 bases; junction bases outside the gene matches: 7.

The genes are TRBV19 and TRBJ1-3; 12 bases line up with TRBD1. Germline assignment: CDR1 LNHDA and CDR2 SQIVND (reference sequence). The V and J ends lost 4 bases and 7 bases, in that order; junction bases with no gene match: 8. CDR3 length: 16 residues. CDR3 in DNA: TGTGCCAGTAGTAGCTCCGGGACAGGGGGCTGGAACACCATATATTTT. Amino acid sequence: CASSSSGTGGWNTIYF.

The chain couples TRBV29-1 to TRBJ2-3; no reliable D call. V was cut by 4 bases and J by 1 base, with 21 bases left in between. Germline V gene sequence: CDR1 SQVTM, CDR2 ANQGSEA. CDR3 length: 17 residues. For the CDR3, the DNA is TGCAGCGTTGTATCTGGTTGGATTGCACGGGGCACAGATACGCAGTATTTT. It translates to CSVVSGWIARGTDTQYF.

The chain has TRBV30 and TRBJ2-2; 9 nucleotides match TRBD2. The CDR3 is 15 amino acids. Germline-derived CDR1 and CDR2 are GTSNPN and SVGIG (reference sequence). Trimming took 4 bases from V and 5 from J; bases not matched to a gene: 8. CDR3 nucleotides: TGTGCCTGGACCCTAGGGCGGGAGGGGACCGGGGAGCTGTTTTTT. Its translation is CAWTLGREGTGELFF.

The chain joins TRBV2 to TRBJ2-7; TRBD1 aligns across 11 bases. V dropped 10 bases and J dropped 5; count of bases not matched to a gene: 13. Germline loops: CDR1 SNHLY, CDR2 FYNNEI. This CDR3 has 15 residues. DNA of the CDR3: TGTGCCACCTCGGAAAAGGGACAGGGGGGGAACGAGCAGTACTTC. Protein: CATSEKGQGGNEQYF.

This clone was counted between two and nine times. V usage is TRBV21-1 and J usage is TRBJ2-1; the table names TRBD1, a call not compared with the DNA. TRBV21-1 is given as a pseudogene. The CDR3 has 13 residues. This chain's CDR3 is CASSKTGGNEQFF. CDR3 DNA sequence: TGTGCCAGCAGCAAGACAGGGGGCAATGAGCAGTTCTTC.

This clone was found once. J is TRBJ2-1 and V is TRBV7-3; D gene uncertain. V shed 1 base and J shed 2 bases, with 9 bases lying between them. This CDR3 region has 15 residues. Per the germline V gene, CDR1 is SGHTA and CDR2 is FQGTGA. In DNA form, the CDR3 reads TGTGCCAGCAGCTTAAATAGCCTGCCCTACAATGAGCAGTTCTTC. It encodes CASSLNSLPYNEQFF. Filled out from reference TRBV7-3 and TRBJ2-1, the complete variable domain reads GAGVSQTPSNKVTEKGKYVELRCDPISGHTALYWYRQSLGQGPEFLIYFQGTGAADDSGLPNDRFFAVRPEGSVSTLKIQRTERGDSAVYLCASSLNSLPYNEQFFGPGTRLTVL.

The chain recombines TRBV9 with TRBJ1-6; TRBD1 matches 8 bases. CDR3 size: 15 residues. The ends lost 3 bases at V and 3 bases at J; junction bases unmatched: 2. Germline V gene sequence: CDR1 SGDLS, CDR2 YYNGEE. The CDR3 DNA follows: TGTGCCAGCAGCGCGGGACAGGTCTATAATTCACCCCTCCACTTT. It is translated as CASSAGQVYNSPLHF. The whole variable domain, filled in from reference TRBV9 and TRBJ1-6, reads DSGVTQTPKHLITATGQRVTLRCSPRSGDLSVYWYQQSLDQGLQFLIQYYNGEERAKGNILERFSAQQFPDLHSELNLSSLELGDSALYFCASSAGQVYNSPLHFGNGTRLTVT.

The rearrangement links TRBV6-1 to TRBJ1-1; D is ambiguous. The V gene lost 4 bases and the J gene lost 7 bases, with 16 bases spanning the gap. The CDR3 totals 14 residues. Germline CDR1 is MNHNS and CDR2 is SASEGT. The CDR3 DNA is TGTGCCAGCAGTGCTCGCTTACTCGAGGGTGAAGCTTTCTTT. It translates to CASSARLLEGEAFF.

For this clone: Other DNA sequences of this sample code for an identical CDR3. The chain employs TRBV27 and TRBJ1-2, with TRBD1 matching over 7 bases. Germline trimming cut 8 bases from V and 8 bases from J; bases unmatched to any gene: 11. The germline V gene encodes CDR1 MNHEY and CDR2 SMNVEV (reference sequence). The CDR3 loop spans 13 amino acids. CDR3 loop: CASSTGLLYGYTF. CDR3 DNA sequence: TGTGCCAGCTCGACAGGGCTCCTCTACGGCTACACCTTC.

This chain links TRBV6-1 with TRBJ1-2, with D maybe TRBD1 (6 bases). This CDR3 contains 13 residues. Trimming removed 1 base from V and 6 bases from J, with 9 bases in between. Germline V CDR1 and CDR2: MNHNS, SASEGT. The CDR3 nucleotides are TGTGCCAGCAGTGAAGTGGGGGCGGATGGCTACACCTTC. Residues: CASSEVGADGYTF.

This clone was observed a few times. This chain joins TRBV27 and TRBJ2-7; tentative D call: TRBD2 (6 bases). From germline, CDR1 is MNHEY and CDR2 SMNVEV (reference sequence). Deletions cut 1 base from V and 6 bases from J, with 16 bases between. The CDR3 extends over 15 amino acids. CDR3 residues: CASSLYGPLAPEQYF. The DNA of the CDR3 is TGTGCCAGCAGTTTATATGGGCCCCTAGCGCCCGAGCAGTACTTC.

This chain uses TRBV10-1 with TRBJ2-7, with a tentative D call TRBD2 (5 bases). The germline V and J ends were trimmed by 2 bases and 2 bases, with 10 bases remaining between them. Germline V gene lookup returns CDR1 WNHNN and CDR2 SYGVQD (reference sequence). The CDR3 is 14 amino acids. The CDR3 DNA reads as TGCGCCAGCAGTGAGACGGGAATTCCCTACGAGCAGTACTTC. This gives the protein CASSETGIPYEQYF.

The J gene is TRBJ1-1, the V gene TRBV2, with a tentative D call TRBD1 (6 bases). Germline V gene data show CDR1 as SNHLY and CDR2 as FYNNEI. This CDR3 is 13 amino acids long. V lost 4 bases and J 5 bases, leaving 11 bases between the germline ends. In DNA, the CDR3 is TGTGCCAGCAGTGTGCAGGGGCTAACTGAAGCTTTCTTT. It codes for CASSVQGLTEAFF.

The CDR3 nucleotides are TGCGCCAGCAGCCAAGGCGGGCCTCCTGCGGGCAATTCACCCCTCCACTTT. This translates into CASSQGGPPAGNSPLHF. The rearrangement joins TRBV4-1 to TRBJ1-6; no definite D call. Germline CDR1 and CDR2: MGHRA and YSYEKL. Trimming cost V 1 base and J 7 bases, with 17 bases left between them. The length of the CDR3 is 17 residues.

This clone showed up just once. This specimen includes other DNA sequences encoding the same CDR3. The chain joins TRBV6-5 to TRBJ2-7; 9 bases map to TRBD1. Unmatched junction bases numbered 1, after V lost 0 bases and J lost 1 base. The CDR3 length is 15 residues. Looked up from germline, CDR1 is MNHEY and CDR2 is SVGAGI. The CDR3 sequence is CASSYSDRGSYEQYF. The CDR3 DNA sequence: TGTGCCAGCAGTTACTCCGACAGGGGGTCCTACGAGCAGTACTTC.

The CDR3 DNA sequence: TGTGCCAGCAGGCACGACTATAAAGCGGGGGAACAAGAGACCCAGTACTTC. Its protein is CASRHDYKAGEQETQYF. The rearrangement uses TRBV2 and TRBJ2-5; 8 bases line up with TRBD2. CDR3 length: 17 residues. Per the germline V gene, CDR1 is SNHLY and CDR2 is FYNNEI. Losses at the gene ends were 6 bases for V and 2 bases for J; bases not matched to a gene: 14.